This T cell receptor beta chain was documented in a study of early T cells in non-severe SARS-CoV-2 infection (dated by TCRdb to the early 2020s). The study in broad terms: Because TCR sequencing relied on bulk RNA taken from unsorted whole blood, pairing of alpha and beta chains was not possible. The investigation overall reported the following: VDJdb matching was skewed toward anti-spike CD8 responses, so virus-specific expansions were likely underestimated and private and CD4 specificities were missed.

Library method: 5' RACE. Sequencing took place on a NextSeq 500. Unique molecular identifiers were attached to individual cDNA molecules in the TCR library protocol so that sequencing error and PCR bias could be corrected. Both TCR alpha and beta chains were sequenced, and tight co-correlation was observed between alpha and beta sequence abundances in each sample. The paper's data handling went like this. Decombinator V4 was used to annotate the V gene, J gene and CDR3 of the TCR sequences. Expanded TCRs were defined as changing significantly between any two time points under a Poisson model with p below 0.0001. Abundances of TCRs were expressed as counts per million after normalisation to the total number of TCRs sequenced in each sample. TRAV1-2 paired with TRAJ12, TRAJ20 or TRAJ33 defined MAIT TCRs, while TRAV10 paired with TRAJ18 defined iNKT TCRs. VDJdb, accessed 1 November 2021, was searched for CMV, EBV and SARS-CoV-2 annotated TCRs, with TCRs annotated for multiple antigens excluded. Starting from the raw public reads, TCRdb applied fastp trimming at Q25, assembled clones with MiXCR and retained in-frame beta chains. Rows matching on CDR3 protein sequence are summarized as one entry with the most common DNA and genes. The V and J calls shown here were made by TCRdb, not taken from the authors' results. Within this sample are about 60,000 distinct CDR3 sequences, with around 6% of them counted one time only. The ten largest clones take up about 7% of the sample.

The study was a case-control design nested within a healthcare worker cohort in London, UK, with weekly nasopharyngeal swab PCR tests and blood sampling. Healthcare workers were recruited between 23 and 31 March 2020, during the week of the UK lockdown, and were followed weekly for up to roughly 15 weeks. The junction carries 8 bases between V and J, which are trimmed by 1 base and 0 bases respectively. Taken from cysteine to phenylalanine, the CDR3 has 15 residues. The sequence is cut down to CDR3 DNA, 45 bases in frame from base 1. CDR1 is given as SGHDN and CDR2 as FVKESK, both from the germline V gene. Concerning this clonotype itself: The clone's antigen remains unknown. Base qualities are missing; no much larger clone stands one base away.

The sequenced sample was whole blood. The V gene is TRBV14 and the J gene is TRBJ2-3; the D segment cannot be called with confidence. This TCR was recovered from an adult who was a healthcare worker with PCR-confirmed SARS-CoV-2 infection or an uninfected control (not recorded which). The CDR3 is CASSQVGSSTDTQYF. In nucleotides, the sequence is TGTGCCAGCAGCCAAGTGGGGTCCAGCACAGATACGCAGTATTTT.